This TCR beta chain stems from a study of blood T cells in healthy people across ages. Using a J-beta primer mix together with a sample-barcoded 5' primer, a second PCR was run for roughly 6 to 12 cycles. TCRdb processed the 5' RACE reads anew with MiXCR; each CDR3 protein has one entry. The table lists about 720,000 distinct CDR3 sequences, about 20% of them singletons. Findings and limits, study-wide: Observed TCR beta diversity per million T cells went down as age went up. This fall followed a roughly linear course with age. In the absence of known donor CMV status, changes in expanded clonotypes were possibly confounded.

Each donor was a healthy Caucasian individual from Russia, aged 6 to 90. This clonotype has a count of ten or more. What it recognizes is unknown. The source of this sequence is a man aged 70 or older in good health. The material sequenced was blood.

CDR3: CASSSTDTGGEKLFF. Here the CDR3 DNA reads TGTGCCAGCAGCTCCACCGACACGGGGGGCGAAAAACTGTTTTTT. The chain employs TRBV7-9 and TRBJ1-4; TRBD1 is a possible D gene (6 bases). This CDR3 region has 15 residues. Germline assignment: CDR1 SEHNR and CDR2 FQNEAQ (reference sequence). V lost 4 bases, J lost 8 bases, and 17 bases lay in between.